What follows is one T cell receptor (beta chain) and its context. Its antigen is undetermined. These data are taken from a study of T cells after yellow fever vaccination. Study-level information: The SMART-Seq v4 Ultra Low Input method served to prepare the low-cell-number fractions. Points from the study as a whole: At around 96% for CD4 and about 87% for CD8, most primary-vaccination clones showed up again after the booster. The secondary response showed a weaker magnitude and a faster peak, day 5 versus 15.

The CDR3 contains 11 residues. V was clipped by 5 bases and J by 9 bases, with 11 bases between them. Germline V gene data show CDR1 as DFQATT and CDR2 as SNEGSKA (reference sequence). Universal primer sites and UMIs were introduced during 5'RACE template-switching synthesis of TCR cDNA. One entry per CDR3 protein, called by TCRdb with MiXCR from the 5' RACE reads. The sample has some 400,000 distinct CDR3 sequences, over 5% seen once. Material: PBMCs, obtained 5 days after the yellow fever booster vaccination. J is TRBJ2-4 and V is TRBV20-1; D is perhaps TRBD1 or TRBD2 (5 bases each). The sequence derives from a man younger than 45 who received the YFV17D yellow fever vaccine. The CDR3 is CSAGRGVIQYF. CDR3 nucleotide sequence: TGCAGTGCTGGAAGAGGGGTCATTCAGTACTTC.